This T cell receptor (beta chain) was retrieved from a study of T cells in Graves' hyperthyroidism and ophthalmopathy. This clonotype came up a few times. A read error may produce the germline difference seen at one junction end. CDR1 DFQATT and CDR2 SNEGSKA come from the germline V gene (reference sequence). CDR3 length: 13 residues. TCR beta CDR3 sequences were amplified from RNA transcripts. The HTBI set primed first-round TCR CDR3 RT-PCR. Using its own MiXCR run on the multiplex PCR reads, TCRdb lists one record per CDR3 protein. Of roughly 600,000 distinct CDR3 sequences detected, roughly 15% appear once; the ten largest clones hold 12%.

The sample consisted of blood. The chain uses TRBV20-1 and TRBJ1-1; the D is unclear. The TCR comes from a woman in her fifties or sixties with Graves' ophthalmopathy. CDR3 coding DNA: TGCAGTACTAGGACGGACCTTAACACTGAAGCTTTCTTT. Translation: CSTRTDLNTEAFF.